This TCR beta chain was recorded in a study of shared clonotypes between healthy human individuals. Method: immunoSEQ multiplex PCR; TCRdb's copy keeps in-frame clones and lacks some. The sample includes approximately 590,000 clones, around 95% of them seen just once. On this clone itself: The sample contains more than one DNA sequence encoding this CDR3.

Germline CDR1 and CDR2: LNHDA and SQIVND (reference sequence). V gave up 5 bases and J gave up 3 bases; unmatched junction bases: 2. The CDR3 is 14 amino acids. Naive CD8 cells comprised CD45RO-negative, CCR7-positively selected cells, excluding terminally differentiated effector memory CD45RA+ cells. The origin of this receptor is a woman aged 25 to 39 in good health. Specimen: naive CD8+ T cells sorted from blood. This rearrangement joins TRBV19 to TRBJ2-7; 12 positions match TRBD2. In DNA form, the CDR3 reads TGTGCCAGTAGTCCGGGACTAGCGGGCTACGAGCAGTACTTC. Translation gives CASSPGLAGYEQYF.